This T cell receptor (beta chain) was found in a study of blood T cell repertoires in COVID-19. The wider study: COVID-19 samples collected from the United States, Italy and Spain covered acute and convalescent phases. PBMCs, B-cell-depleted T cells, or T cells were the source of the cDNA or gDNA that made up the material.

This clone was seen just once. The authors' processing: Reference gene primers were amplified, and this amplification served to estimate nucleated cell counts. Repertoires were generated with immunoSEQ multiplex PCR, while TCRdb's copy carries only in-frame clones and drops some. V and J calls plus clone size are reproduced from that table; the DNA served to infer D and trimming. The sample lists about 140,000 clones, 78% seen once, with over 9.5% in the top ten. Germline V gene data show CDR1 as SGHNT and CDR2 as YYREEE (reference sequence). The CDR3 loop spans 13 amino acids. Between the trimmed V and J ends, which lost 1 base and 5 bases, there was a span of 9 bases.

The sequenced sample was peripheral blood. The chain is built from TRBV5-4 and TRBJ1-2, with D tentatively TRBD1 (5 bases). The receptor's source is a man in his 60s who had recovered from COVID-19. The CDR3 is CASSLRQLYGYTF. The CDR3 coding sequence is TGTGCCAGCAGCTTGAGACAGCTATATGGCTACACCTTC. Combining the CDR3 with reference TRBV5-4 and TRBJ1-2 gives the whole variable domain ETGVTQSPTHLIKTRGQQVTLRCSSQSGHNTVSWYQQALGQGPQFIFQYYREEENGRGNFPPRFSGLQFPNYSSELNVNALELDDSALYLCASSLRQLYGYTFGSGTRLTVV.